Shown below are 27 T cell receptor beta chains from a single sample sequenced in a study of blood T cell repertoires in COVID-19. This table comes from immunoSEQ multiplex PCR, and its TCRdb copy is limited to in-frame clones, with some not included. The repertoire holds 88,000 or so clones, approximately 80% seen once, with around 9.7% in the top ten. Input material: peripheral blood. These receptors originate from a human donor in a cohort sampled during active COVID-19.

This sequence joins TRBV15 and TRBJ1-6, with no clear D. From germline, CDR1 is LNHNV and CDR2 YYDKDF (reference sequence). V was clipped by 6 bases and J by 2 bases, with 8 bases between them. The CDR3 is made up of 14 amino acids. CDR3 DNA sequence: TGTGCCACCAGTGCCGGGACCTATAATTCACCCCTCCACTTT. Translated, it gives CATSAGTYNSPLHF.

CDR3 loop: CASSLIRETQYF. The CDR3 coding sequence is TGTGCCAGCAGTCTCATCCGGGAGACCCAGTACTTC. The genes are TRBV12-3 or TRBV12-4 and TRBJ2-5; D gene ambiguous. V gave up 5 bases and J gave up 5 bases, with 9 bases separating them. This CDR3 region has 12 residues.

This chain uses TRBV5-5 with TRBJ2-7, with TRBD1 as a possible D gene (6 bases). V was pared by 1 base and J by 5 bases, with 10 bases between. This CDR3 has 13 amino acids. Germline values: CDR1 SGHKS, CDR2 YYEKEE (reference sequence). The CDR3 sequence: CASSLKGVHEQYF. CDR3 sequence (DNA): TGTGCCAGCAGCTTGAAGGGGGTCCACGAGCAGTACTTC.

This clone was found once. The genes are TRBV5-5 and TRBJ1-5, with 7 bases matching TRBD1. V lost 3 bases to trimming and J lost 4 bases; unmatched junction nucleotides: 7. This CDR3 has 15 residues. Germline values: CDR1 SGHKS, CDR2 YYEKEE (reference sequence). The chain's CDR3 is CASSWGDRENQPQHF. CDR3 nucleotide sequence: TGTGCCAGCAGCTGGGGGGACAGAGAGAATCAGCCCCAGCATTTT.

The chain links TRBV6-1 to TRBJ1-1, with D perhaps matching TRBD1 (5 bases). Trimming stripped 3 bases from V and 4 bases from J, with 18 bases between. The CDR3 is 16 amino acids. Germline CDR1 is MNHNS and CDR2 is SASEGT. CDR3 bases: TGTGCCAGCAGTGACATTATCCCTCAGGGACTCACTGAAGCTTTCTTT. The encoded protein is CASSDIIPQGLTEAFF.

The rearrangement uses TRBV19 and TRBJ1-2, with 8 bases aligning to TRBD1. The length of the CDR3 is 13 residues. V lost 5 bases to trimming and J lost 8 bases; unmatched junction nucleotides: 7. Looked up from germline, CDR1 is LNHDA and CDR2 is SQIVND (reference sequence). The DNA of the CDR3 is TGTGCCAGTAGTTCGGGACAGGTCCGAGGCTACACCTTC. This encodes CASSSGQVRGYTF.

The chain joins TRBV3-1 (or the pseudogene TRBV3-2) to TRBJ2-3; TRBD2 agrees at 11 bases. This CDR3 has 17 residues. The V gene's germline CDR1 is LGHDT and CDR2 YNNKEL (reference sequence). The V and J ends lost 1 base and 1 base, in that order; junction bases with no gene match: 4. CDR3 nucleotide sequence: TGTGCCAGCAGCCAAGGGGCGACTAGCGGGGGCACAGATACGCAGTATTTT. Amino acid sequence: CASSQGATSGGTDTQYF.

The rearrangement joins TRBV7-2 to TRBJ1-1; the D is unclear. V shed 5 bases and J shed 0 bases, with 13 bases lying between them. CDR1 and CDR2 (germline): SGHTA, FQGNSA. The length of the CDR3 is 15 residues. The CDR3 sequence: CASSPEASMNTEAFF. CDR3 nucleotide sequence: TGTGCCAGCAGCCCCGAGGCATCCATGAACACTGAAGCTTTCTTT. The whole variable domain, filled in from reference TRBV7-2 and TRBJ1-1, reads GAGVSQSPSNKVTEKGKDVELRCDPISGHTALYWYRQSLGQGLEFLIYFQGNSAPDKSGLPSDRFSAERTGGSVSTLTIQRTQQEDSAVYLCASSPEASMNTEAFFGQGTRLTVV.

This clone was seen a few times. CDR3 coding DNA: TGTGCCAGCAGTCCCCCCGCTAGCGGGGGGGCCGGGGATACGCAGTATTTT. Residues: CASSPPASGGAGDTQYF. This chain connects TRBV28 to TRBJ2-3, with TRBD2 matching over 12 bases. The CDR3 contains 17 residues. With 5 bases clipped from V and 6 bases from J, the junction kept 12 bases outside the gene matches. Germline assignment: CDR1 MDHEN and CDR2 SYDVKM.

This clone was seen just once. V and J are TRBV5-1 and TRBJ2-5, with unresolved D. V dropped 4 bases and J dropped 3 bases, with 7 bases sitting between them. The germline V gene encodes CDR1 SGHRS and CDR2 YFSETQ. There are 12 residues in the CDR3. The CDR3 bases are TGCGCCAGCAGCCTCGCGGAAGAGACCCAGTACTTC. Its protein product is CASSLAEETQYF.

The chain combines TRBV27 with TRBJ2-6; the D gene is possibly TRBD1 (5 bases). Germline CDR1 reads MNHEY; CDR2 reads SMNVEV (reference sequence). Trimming removed 6 bases at V and 2 bases at J, with 11 bases between. The CDR3 has 15 amino acids. The CDR3 is CASRHLTAGANVLTF. The DNA for the CDR3 is TGTGCCAGCAGGCACTTGACAGCTGGGGCCAACGTCCTGACTTTC.

This clone was found a few times. The chain employs TRBV5-1 and TRBJ1-4; TRBD1 is a possible D gene (5 bases). CDR1 is SGHRS, CDR2 YFSETQ, per germline. V lost 4 bases, J lost 7 bases, and 8 bases lay in between. The CDR3 totals 12 residues. The CDR3 region is CASSIQGEKLFF. As DNA, the CDR3 is TGCGCCAGCAGCATCCAGGGTGAAAAACTGTTTTTT. The full variable domain, its missing parts supplied by reference TRBV5-1 and TRBJ1-4, is KAGVTQTPRYLIKTRGQQVTLSCSPISGHRSVSWYQQTPGQGLQFLFEYFSETQRNKGNFPGRFSGRQFSNSRSEMNVSTLELGDSALYLCASSIQGEKLFFGSGTQLSVL.

The chain has TRBV9 and TRBJ1-6; D possibly corresponds to TRBD1 (5 bases). CDR1 is SGDLS and CDR2 is YYNGEE in the germline V gene. CDR3 length: 15 residues. V lost 4 bases and J lost 10, with 18 bases in between. The CDR3 sequence is CASSTGGEGRSPLHF. The CDR3 region has the DNA TGTGCCAGCAGCACGGGAGGTGAGGGGAGATCACCCCTCCACTTT.

The genes are TRBV19 and TRBJ2-5, with 7 bases identical to TRBD2. Germline trimming cut 3 bases from V and 2 bases from J; bases unmatched to any gene: 12. CDR1 is LNHDA and CDR2 is SQIVND in the germline V gene (reference sequence). The CDR3 totals 17 residues. CDR3 in amino acids: CASSMRASGSMQETQYF. The CDR3 bases are TGTGCCAGTAGTATGAGGGCTAGCGGATCGATGCAAGAGACCCAGTACTTC.

This chain uses TRBV6-5 with TRBJ2-3; no clear D gene. Germline assignment: CDR1 MNHEY and CDR2 SVGAGI. V was shortened by 2 bases and J by 5 bases, with 17 bases between the two germline ends. CDR3 length: 16 residues. This CDR3 is CASSYGFGQVRDTQYF. As DNA, the CDR3 is TGTGCCAGCAGTTACGGGTTTGGGCAGGTTCGAGATACGCAGTATTTT.

The chain joins TRBV20-1 to TRBJ2-3; maybe TRBD2 (5 bases). V was cut by 6 bases and J by 6 bases, with 10 bases left in between. The CDR3 runs 11 residues. Looked up from germline, CDR1 is DFQATT and CDR2 is SNEGSKA (reference sequence). CDR3 nucleotide sequence: TGCAGTGCGTCCCCGGGGGATACGCAGTATTTT. This sequence encodes CSASPGDTQYF.

The J gene is TRBJ2-1, the V gene TRBV6-5; 12 positions agree with TRBD1. The CDR3 contains 15 residues. The germline gives CDR1 MNHEY, CDR2 SVGAGI. Germline trimming cut 8 bases from V and 7 bases from J; bases unmatched to any gene: 9. The CDR3 DNA reads TGTGCCAGCCTCTCCGGGACAGGGGGCTTGAATGAGCAGTTCTTC. This translates into CASLSGTGGLNEQFF.

The rearrangement uses TRBV28 and TRBJ2-3; 8 bases are a match to TRBD1. CDR3 length: 15 residues. Germline values: CDR1 MDHEN, CDR2 SYDVKM. V shed 6 bases and J 5 bases; nucleotides not matched to a gene: 10. The CDR3 sequence is CASRSGTGMGDTQYF. In DNA form, the CDR3 reads TGTGCCAGCAGGTCCGGGACAGGCATGGGAGATACGCAGTATTTT. The variable domain in full, completed from reference TRBV28 and TRBJ2-3, reads DVKVTQSSRYLVKRTGEKVFLECVQDMDHENMFWYRQDPGLGLRLIYFSYDVKMKEKGDIPEGYSVSREKKERFSLILESASTNQTSMYLCASRSGTGMGDTQYFGPGTRLTVL.

The chain employs TRBV6-6 and TRBJ2-4, with 10 nucleotides matching TRBD1. V shed 5 bases, J shed 0 bases, and the junction held 10 bases outside the gene matches. Germline loops: CDR1 MNHNY, CDR2 SVGAGI (reference sequence). The CDR3 totals 18 residues. The CDR3 here is CASSLPGQGSQAKNIQYF. In DNA, the CDR3 is TGTGCCAGCAGTCTTCCGGGACAGGGGTCTCAAGCCAAAAACATTCAGTACTTC.

This clone was recorded a few times. The rearrangement links TRBV2 to TRBJ2-6, with D tentatively TRBD1 (6 bases). The CDR3 runs 17 residues. Germline V gene sequence: CDR1 SNHLY, CDR2 FYNNEI. V shed 6 bases and J shed 3 bases, with 18 bases lying between them. CDR3 amino acids: CASRKGDGSGGANVLTF. The CDR3 DNA is TGTGCCAGCAGAAAGGGGGATGGGTCAGGTGGGGCCAACGTCCTGACTTTC.

The chain joins TRBV3-1 (or the pseudogene TRBV3-2) to TRBJ2-1; tentatively, D is TRBD2 (6 bases). The length of the CDR3 is 15 residues. Germline-derived CDR1 and CDR2 are LGHDT and YNNKEL (reference sequence). Trimming stripped 4 bases from V and 2 bases from J, with 12 bases between. CDR3 loop: CASSLTSSPYNEQFF. CDR3 bases: TGTGCCAGCAGCCTCACTAGCAGCCCCTACAATGAGCAGTTCTTC.

V usage is TRBV30 and J usage is TRBJ1-4; D might be TRBD1 (5 bases). V was trimmed by 4 bases and J by 10 bases, leaving 19 bases between them. In germline, CDR1 is GTSNPN, CDR2 SVGIG (reference sequence). The CDR3 has 14 amino acids. The CDR3 protein is CAWMVGGIGGKLFF. CDR3 nucleotides: TGTGCCTGGATGGTTGGGGGGATCGGGGGAAAACTGTTTTTT.

The gene calls are TRBV5-1 and TRBJ1-4; tentatively, D is TRBD1 (6 bases). The CDR3 totals 15 residues. CDR1 is SGHRS and CDR2 is YFSETQ in the germline V gene. Trimming took 0 bases from V and 6 from J, leaving 12 bases between them. The CDR3 DNA is TGCGCCAGCAGCTTGGTAACAGGGTCGGATGAAAAACTGTTTTTT. Amino acid sequence: CASSLVTGSDEKLFF. The entire variable domain, with the rest obtained from reference TRBV5-1 and TRBJ1-4, is as follows: KAGVTQTPRYLIKTRGQQVTLSCSPISGHRSVSWYQQTPGQGLQFLFEYFSETQRNKGNFPGRFSGRQFSNSRSEMNVSTLELGDSALYLCASSLVTGSDEKLFFGSGTQLSVL.

The genes are TRBV27 and TRBJ1-2; 9 bases fit TRBD1. Germline V gene data show CDR1 as MNHEY and CDR2 as SMNVEV (reference sequence). CDR3 length equals 14 residues. The junction had 4 bases not matched to a gene; V was cut back by 5 bases and J by 3 bases. CDR3 sequence: CASSPHRGHYGYTF. DNA for the CDR3: TGTGCCAGCAGTCCCCACAGGGGGCACTATGGCTACACCTTC.

V is TRBV30 and J is TRBJ1-2; D is unresolved. The CDR3 totals 13 residues. The ends were cut back, 5 bases at V and 8 bases at J, with 18 bases in the middle. Germline loops: CDR1 GTSNPN, CDR2 SVGIG (reference sequence). The CDR3 region has the DNA TGTGCCTGGGGGGTTGGTCAGGCTGAAGGCTACACCTTC. Its translation: CAWGVGQAEGYTF.

V gene TRBV5-1 combines with J gene TRBJ2-7, with 9 bases lining up with TRBD1. The CDR3 loop spans 16 amino acids. Losses at the gene ends were 4 bases for V and 7 bases for J; bases not matched to a gene: 15. Looked up from germline, CDR1 is SGHRS and CDR2 is YFSETQ. The DNA of the CDR3 is TGCGCCAGCAGCCACGAAAACAGGGGGCGGAGAGGGGAGCAGTACTTC. Protein sequence: CASSHENRGRRGEQYF.

J is TRBJ1-2 and V is TRBV28; D remains unclear. The CDR3 consists of 14 residues. Between the trimmed V and J ends, which lost 5 bases and 4 bases, there was a span of 14 bases. CDR1 and CDR2 from the germline V gene are MDHEN and SYDVKM. The CDR3 DNA follows: TGTGCCAGCAGTAGGCGCCTGGAGGGCTATGGCTACACCTTC. It yields the protein CASSRRLEGYGYTF.